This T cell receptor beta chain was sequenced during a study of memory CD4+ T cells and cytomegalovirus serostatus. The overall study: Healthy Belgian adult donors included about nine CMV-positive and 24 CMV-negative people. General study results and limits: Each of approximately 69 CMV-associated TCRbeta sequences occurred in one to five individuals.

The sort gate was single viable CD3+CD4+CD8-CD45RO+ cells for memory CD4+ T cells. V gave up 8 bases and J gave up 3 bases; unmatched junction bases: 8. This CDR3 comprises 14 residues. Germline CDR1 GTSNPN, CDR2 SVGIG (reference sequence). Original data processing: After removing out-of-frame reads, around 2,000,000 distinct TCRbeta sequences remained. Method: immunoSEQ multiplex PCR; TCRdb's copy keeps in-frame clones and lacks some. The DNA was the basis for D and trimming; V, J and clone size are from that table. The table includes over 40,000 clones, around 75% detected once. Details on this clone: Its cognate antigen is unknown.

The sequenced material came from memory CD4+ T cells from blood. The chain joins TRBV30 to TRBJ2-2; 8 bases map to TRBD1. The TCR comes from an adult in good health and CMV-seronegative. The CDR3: CAGGAGGDTGELFF. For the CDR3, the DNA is TGTGCCGGAGGAGCAGGGGGCGACACCGGGGAGCTGTTTTTT.